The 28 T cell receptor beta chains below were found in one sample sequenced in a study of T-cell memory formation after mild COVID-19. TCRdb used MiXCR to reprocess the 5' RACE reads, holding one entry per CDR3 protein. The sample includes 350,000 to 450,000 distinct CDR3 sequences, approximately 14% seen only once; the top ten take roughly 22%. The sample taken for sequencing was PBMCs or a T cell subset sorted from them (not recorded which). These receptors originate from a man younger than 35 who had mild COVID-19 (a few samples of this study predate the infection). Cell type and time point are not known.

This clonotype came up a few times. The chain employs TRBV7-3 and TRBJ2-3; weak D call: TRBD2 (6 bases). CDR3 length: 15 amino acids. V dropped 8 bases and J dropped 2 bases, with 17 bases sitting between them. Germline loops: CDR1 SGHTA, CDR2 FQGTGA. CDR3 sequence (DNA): TGTGCCAGCGCGGAGGGTAGGGAACCCACAGATACGCAGTATTTT. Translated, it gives CASAEGREPTDTQYF.

The CDR3 loop is CASSPGGLTEAFF. The CDR3 DNA follows: TGTGCCAGCAGCCCAGGGGGCCTCACTGAAGCTTTCTTT. The chain employs TRBV7-6 and TRBJ1-1; TRBD1 agrees at 8 bases. Germline loops: CDR1 SGHVS, CDR2 FNYEAQ. The length of the CDR3 is 13 residues. With V trimmed by 5 bases and J by 4 bases, 3 bases remained unmatched.

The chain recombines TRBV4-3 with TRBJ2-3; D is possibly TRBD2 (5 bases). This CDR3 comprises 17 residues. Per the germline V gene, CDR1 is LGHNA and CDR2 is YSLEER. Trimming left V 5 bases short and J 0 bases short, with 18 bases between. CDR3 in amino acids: CASSYGSADSSTDTQYF. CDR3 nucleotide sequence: TGCGCCAGCAGCTATGGTAGCGCGGACTCTAGCACAGATACGCAGTATTTT.

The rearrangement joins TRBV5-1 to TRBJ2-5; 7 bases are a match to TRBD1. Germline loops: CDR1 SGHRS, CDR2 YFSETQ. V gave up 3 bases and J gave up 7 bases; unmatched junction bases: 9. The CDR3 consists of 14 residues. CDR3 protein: CASSSGQTDGTQYF. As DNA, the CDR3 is TGCGCCAGCAGCTCGGGACAGACGGATGGGACCCAGTACTTC.

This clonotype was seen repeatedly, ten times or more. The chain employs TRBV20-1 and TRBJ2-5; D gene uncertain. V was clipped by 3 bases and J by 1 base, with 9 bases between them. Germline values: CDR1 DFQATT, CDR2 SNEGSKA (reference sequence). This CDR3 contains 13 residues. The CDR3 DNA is TGCAGTGCTAGCCTAGGGTCCCAAGAGACCCAGTACTTC. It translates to CSASLGSQETQYF.

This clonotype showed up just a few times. CDR3 in amino acids: CASSILGRSRDGYTF. The CDR3 DNA is TGTGCCAGTAGTATCCTCGGACGGAGTCGGGATGGCTACACCTTC. The genes are TRBV19 and TRBJ1-2; D is unresolved. Germline CDR1 is LNHDA and CDR2 is SQIVND (reference sequence). Trimming stripped 3 bases from V and 6 bases from J, with 17 bases between. This CDR3 has 15 amino acids.

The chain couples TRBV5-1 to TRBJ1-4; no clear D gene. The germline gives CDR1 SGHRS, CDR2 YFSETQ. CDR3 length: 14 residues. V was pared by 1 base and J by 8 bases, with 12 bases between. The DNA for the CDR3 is TGCGCCAGCAGCTTGACAGCTAATGAAGAAAAACTGTTTTTT. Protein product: CASSLTANEEKLFF.

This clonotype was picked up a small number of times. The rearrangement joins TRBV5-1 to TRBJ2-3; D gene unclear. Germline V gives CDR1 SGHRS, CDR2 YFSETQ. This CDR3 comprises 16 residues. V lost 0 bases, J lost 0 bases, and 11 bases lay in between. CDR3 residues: CASSLGQLASTDTQYF. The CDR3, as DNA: TGCGCCAGCAGCTTGGGGCAGCTGGCTAGCACAGATACGCAGTATTTT.

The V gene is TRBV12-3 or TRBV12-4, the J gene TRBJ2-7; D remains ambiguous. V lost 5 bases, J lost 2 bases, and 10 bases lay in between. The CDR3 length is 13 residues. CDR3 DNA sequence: TGTGCCAGCAGTGTGGACCGCACCTACGAGCAGTACTTC. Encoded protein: CASSVDRTYEQYF.

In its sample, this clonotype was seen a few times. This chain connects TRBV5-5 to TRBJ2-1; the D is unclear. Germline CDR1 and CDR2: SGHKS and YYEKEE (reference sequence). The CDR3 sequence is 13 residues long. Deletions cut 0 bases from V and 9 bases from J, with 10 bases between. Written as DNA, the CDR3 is TGTGCCAGCAGCTTGGGCGTAGGTGGTGAGCAGTTCTTC. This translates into CASSLGVGGEQFF.

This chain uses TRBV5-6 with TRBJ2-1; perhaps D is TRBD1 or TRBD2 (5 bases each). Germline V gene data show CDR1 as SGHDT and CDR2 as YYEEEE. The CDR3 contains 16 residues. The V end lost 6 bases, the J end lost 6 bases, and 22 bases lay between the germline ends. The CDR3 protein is CASNLPWGGGSNEQFF. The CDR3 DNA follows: TGTGCCAGCAACCTCCCTTGGGGCGGAGGAAGCAATGAGCAGTTCTTC.

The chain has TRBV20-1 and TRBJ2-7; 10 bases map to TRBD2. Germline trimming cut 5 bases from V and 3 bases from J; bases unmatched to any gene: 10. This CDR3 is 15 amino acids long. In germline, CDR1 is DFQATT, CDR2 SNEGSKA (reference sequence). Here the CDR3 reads CSARGAGGIIYEQYF. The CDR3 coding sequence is TGCAGTGCTCGAGGAGCGGGGGGGATAATCTACGAGCAGTACTTC.

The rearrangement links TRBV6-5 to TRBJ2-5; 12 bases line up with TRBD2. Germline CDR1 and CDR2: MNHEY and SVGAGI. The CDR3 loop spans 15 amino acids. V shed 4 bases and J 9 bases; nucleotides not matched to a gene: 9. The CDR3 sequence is CASSSRTSGAGAQYF. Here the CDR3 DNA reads TGTGCCAGCAGTTCCCGGACTAGCGGGGCGGGGGCCCAGTACTTC.

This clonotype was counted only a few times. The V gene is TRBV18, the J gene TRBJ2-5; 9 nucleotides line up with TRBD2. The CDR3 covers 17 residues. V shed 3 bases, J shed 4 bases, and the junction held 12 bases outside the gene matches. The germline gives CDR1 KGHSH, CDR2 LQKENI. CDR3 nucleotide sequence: TGTGCCAGCTCACCGTACCCCCTAGCGGGGTGGGGAGAGACCCAGTACTTC. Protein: CASSPYPLAGWGETQYF.

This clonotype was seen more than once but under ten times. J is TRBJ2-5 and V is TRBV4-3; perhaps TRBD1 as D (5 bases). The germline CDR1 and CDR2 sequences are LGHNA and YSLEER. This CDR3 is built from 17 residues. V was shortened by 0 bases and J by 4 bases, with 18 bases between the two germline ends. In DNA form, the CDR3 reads TGCGCCAGCAGCCAAGATTTTGAGACAGTTCCAATAGAGACCCAGTACTTC. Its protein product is CASSQDFETVPIETQYF.

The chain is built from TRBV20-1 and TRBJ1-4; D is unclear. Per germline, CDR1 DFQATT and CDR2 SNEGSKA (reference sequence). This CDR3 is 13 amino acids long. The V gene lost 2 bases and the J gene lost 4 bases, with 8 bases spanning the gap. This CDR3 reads CSARSVVNEKLFF. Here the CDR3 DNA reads TGCAGTGCTAGATCGGTCGTTAATGAAAAACTGTTTTTT.

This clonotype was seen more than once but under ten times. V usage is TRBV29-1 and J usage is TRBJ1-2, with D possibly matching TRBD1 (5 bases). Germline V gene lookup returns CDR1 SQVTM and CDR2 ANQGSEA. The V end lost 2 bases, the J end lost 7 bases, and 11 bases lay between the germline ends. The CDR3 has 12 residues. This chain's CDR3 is CSVEFRESGYTF. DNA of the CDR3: TGCAGCGTTGAATTCAGGGAATCTGGCTACACCTTC.

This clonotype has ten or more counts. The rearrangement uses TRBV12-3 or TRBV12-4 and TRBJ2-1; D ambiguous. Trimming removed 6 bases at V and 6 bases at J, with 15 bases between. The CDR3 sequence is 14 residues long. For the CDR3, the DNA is TGTGCCAGCAGCCCCAGTGGGGTAGGCAATGAGCAGTTCTTC. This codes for CASSPSGVGNEQFF.

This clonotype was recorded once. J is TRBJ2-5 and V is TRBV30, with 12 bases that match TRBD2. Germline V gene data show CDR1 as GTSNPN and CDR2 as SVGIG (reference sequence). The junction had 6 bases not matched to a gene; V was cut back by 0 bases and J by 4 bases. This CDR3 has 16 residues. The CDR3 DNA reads TGTGCCTGGAGTGTAGGACTAGCGGGGTCTCGAGAGACCCAGTACTTC. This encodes CAWSVGLAGSRETQYF.

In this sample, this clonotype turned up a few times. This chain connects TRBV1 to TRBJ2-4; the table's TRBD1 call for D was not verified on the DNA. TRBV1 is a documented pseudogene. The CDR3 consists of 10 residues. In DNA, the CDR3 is TGCACTACCCGGGGCCACATTCAGTACTTC. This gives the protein CTTRGHIQYF.

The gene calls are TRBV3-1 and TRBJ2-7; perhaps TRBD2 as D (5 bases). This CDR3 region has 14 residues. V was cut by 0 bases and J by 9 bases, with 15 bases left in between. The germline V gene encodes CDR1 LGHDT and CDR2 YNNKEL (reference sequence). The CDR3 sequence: CASSQEGGGSRQYF. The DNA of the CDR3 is TGTGCCAGCAGCCAAGAAGGTGGAGGTAGCCGGCAGTACTTC.

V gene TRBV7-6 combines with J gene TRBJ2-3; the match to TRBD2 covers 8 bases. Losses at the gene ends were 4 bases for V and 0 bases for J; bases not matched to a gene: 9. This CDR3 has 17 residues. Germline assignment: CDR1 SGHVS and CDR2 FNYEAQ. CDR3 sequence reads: CASSSESGGASTDTQYF. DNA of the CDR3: TGTGCCAGCAGCTCAGAATCCGGGGGGGCTAGCACAGATACGCAGTATTTT.

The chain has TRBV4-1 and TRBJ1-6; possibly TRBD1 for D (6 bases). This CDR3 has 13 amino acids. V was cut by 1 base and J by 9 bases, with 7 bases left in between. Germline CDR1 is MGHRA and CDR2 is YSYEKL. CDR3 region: CASSQARGSPLHF. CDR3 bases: TGCGCCAGCAGCCAAGCCAGGGGTTCACCCCTCCACTTT.

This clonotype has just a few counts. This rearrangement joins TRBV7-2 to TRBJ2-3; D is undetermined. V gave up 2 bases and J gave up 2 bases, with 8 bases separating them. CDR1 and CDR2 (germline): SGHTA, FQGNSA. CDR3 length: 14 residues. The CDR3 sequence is CASSLNTYTDTQYF. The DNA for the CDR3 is TGTGCCAGCAGCTTAAACACCTACACAGATACGCAGTATTTT.

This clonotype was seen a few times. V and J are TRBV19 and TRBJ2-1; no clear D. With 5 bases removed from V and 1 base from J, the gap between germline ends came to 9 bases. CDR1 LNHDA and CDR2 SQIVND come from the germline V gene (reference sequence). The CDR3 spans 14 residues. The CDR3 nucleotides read TGTGCCAGTAGTCCGCCCCCATCCTACAATGAGCAGTTCTTC. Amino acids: CASSPPPSYNEQFF.

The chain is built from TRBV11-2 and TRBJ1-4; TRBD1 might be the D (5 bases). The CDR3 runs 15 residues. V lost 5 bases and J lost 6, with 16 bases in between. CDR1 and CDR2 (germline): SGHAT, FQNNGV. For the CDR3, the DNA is TGTGCCAGCAGCCTCCTATCCGTGGGGGATGAAAAACTGTTTTTT. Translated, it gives CASSLLSVGDEKLFF.

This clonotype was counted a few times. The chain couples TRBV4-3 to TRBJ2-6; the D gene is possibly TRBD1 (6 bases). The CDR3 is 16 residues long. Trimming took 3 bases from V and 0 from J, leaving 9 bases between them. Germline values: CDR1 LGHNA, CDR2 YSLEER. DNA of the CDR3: TGCGCCAGCAGCCATAACAGGGACTCTGGGGCCAACGTCCTGACTTTC. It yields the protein CASSHNRDSGANVLTF.

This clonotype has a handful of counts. As DNA, the CDR3 is TGTGCCAGCAGCCAAGGGGGGGGAACCAACACTGAAGCTTTCTTT. Protein sequence: CASSQGGGTNTEAFF. This chain links TRBV4-2 with TRBJ1-1, with D maybe TRBD1 (5 bases). The V gene's germline CDR1 is LGHNA and CDR2 YNFKEQ. This CDR3 comprises 15 residues. With 1 base removed from V and 2 bases from J, the gap between germline ends came to 11 bases.